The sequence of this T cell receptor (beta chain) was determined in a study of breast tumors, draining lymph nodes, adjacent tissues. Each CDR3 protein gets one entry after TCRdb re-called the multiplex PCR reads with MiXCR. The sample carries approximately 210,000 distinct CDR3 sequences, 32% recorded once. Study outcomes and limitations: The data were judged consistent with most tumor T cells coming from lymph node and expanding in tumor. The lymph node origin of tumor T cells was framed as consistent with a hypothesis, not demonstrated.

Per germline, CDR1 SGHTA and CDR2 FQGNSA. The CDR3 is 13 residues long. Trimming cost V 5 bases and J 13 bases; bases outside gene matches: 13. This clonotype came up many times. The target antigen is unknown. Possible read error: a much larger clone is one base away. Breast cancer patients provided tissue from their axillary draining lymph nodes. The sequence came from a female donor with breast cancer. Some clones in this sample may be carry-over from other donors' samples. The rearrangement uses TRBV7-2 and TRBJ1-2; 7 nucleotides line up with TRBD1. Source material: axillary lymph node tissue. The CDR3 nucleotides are TGTGCCAGCAGCACGGGACAGTTACTAAGCTGCACCTTC. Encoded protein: CASSTGQLLSCTF.